Listed here is a single TCR beta chain. Its specificity is unknown. Here immunoSEQ multiplex PCR was the method, and the copy in TCRdb shows in-frame clones only, minus some. The sample shows about 190,000 clones, about 80% of them seen only once. J gave up 2 bases and V 2 bases, and 2 bases lay outside the gene matches. This CDR3 spans 14 amino acids. From germline, CDR1 is LGHNT and CDR2 FRNRAP. The data were taken from a study of cytomegalovirus exposure and HLA in healthy donors. Overall study: The same platform was used for the 100 to 150 validation repertoires and the approximately 670 first-cohort repertoires, a later analysis reported.

Study-wide points: Specificity of a few CMV-associated chains for CMV antigens was verified in vitro. Researchers catalogued 160 or so TCR beta chains as cytomegalovirus-associated.

A roughly 120-subject validation cohort, separate from the 666-subject first cohort, supplied the donors. The sequencing input was PBMCs. The clonotype comes from a man aged 18-30 years in good health and CMV-seropositive. The V and J genes are TRBV12-5 and TRBJ2-7; 8 positions agree with TRBD1. The CDR3: CASGLQDRAYEQYF. CDR3 nucleotides: TGTGCTAGTGGTTTGCAGGACAGGGCCTACGAGCAGTACTTC. Filled out from reference TRBV12-5 and TRBJ2-7, the complete variable domain reads DARVTQTPRHKVTEMGQEVTMRCQPILGHNTVFWYRQTMMQGLELLAYFRNRAPLDDSGMPKDRFSAEMPDATLATLKIQPSEPRDSAVYFCASGLQDRAYEQYFGPGTRLTVT.